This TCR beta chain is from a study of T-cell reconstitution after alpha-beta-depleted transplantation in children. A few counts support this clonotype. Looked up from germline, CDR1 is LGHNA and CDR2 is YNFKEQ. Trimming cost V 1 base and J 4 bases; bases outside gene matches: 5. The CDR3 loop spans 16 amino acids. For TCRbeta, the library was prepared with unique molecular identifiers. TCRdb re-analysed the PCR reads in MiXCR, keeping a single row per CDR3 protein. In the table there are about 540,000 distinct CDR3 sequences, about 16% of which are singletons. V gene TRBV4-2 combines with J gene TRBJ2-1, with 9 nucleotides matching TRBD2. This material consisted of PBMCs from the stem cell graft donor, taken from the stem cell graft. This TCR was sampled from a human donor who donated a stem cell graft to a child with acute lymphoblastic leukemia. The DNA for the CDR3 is TGTGCCAGCAGCCAAGTGGCTAGCGGGGATTACAATGAGCAGTTCTTC. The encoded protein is CASSQVASGDYNEQFF.